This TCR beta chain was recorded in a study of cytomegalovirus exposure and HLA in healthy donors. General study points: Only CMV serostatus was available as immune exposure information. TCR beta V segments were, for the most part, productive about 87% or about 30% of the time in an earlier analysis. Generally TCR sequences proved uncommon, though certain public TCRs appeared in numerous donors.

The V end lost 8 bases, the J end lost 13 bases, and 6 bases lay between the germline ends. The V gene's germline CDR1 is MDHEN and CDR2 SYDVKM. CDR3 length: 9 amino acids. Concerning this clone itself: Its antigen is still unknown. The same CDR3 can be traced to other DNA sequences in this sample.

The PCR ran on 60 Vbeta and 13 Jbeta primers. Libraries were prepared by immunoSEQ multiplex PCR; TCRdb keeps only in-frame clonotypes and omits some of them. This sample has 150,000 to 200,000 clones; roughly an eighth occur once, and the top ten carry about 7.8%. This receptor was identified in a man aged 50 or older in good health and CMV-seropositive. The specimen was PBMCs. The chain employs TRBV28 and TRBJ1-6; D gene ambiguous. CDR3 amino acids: CASGSPLHF. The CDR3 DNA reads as TGTGCCAGCGGGAGCCCCCTCCACTTT.